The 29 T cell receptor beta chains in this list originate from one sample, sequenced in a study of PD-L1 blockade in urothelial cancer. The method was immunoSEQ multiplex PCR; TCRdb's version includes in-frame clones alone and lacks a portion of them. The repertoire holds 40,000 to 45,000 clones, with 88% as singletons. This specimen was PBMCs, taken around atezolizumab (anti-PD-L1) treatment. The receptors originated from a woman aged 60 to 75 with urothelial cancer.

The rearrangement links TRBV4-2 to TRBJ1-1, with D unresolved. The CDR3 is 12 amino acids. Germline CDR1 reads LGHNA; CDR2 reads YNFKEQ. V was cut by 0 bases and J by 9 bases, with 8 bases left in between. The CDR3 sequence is CASSQDLEKAFF. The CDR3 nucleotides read TGTGCCAGCAGCCAAGATCTGGAGAAAGCTTTCTTT.

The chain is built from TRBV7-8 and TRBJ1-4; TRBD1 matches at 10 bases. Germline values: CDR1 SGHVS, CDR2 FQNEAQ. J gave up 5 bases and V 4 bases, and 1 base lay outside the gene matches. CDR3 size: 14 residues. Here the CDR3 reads CASSWDRGNEKLFF. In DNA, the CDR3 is TGTGCCAGCAGCTGGGACAGGGGAAATGAAAAACTGTTTTTT.

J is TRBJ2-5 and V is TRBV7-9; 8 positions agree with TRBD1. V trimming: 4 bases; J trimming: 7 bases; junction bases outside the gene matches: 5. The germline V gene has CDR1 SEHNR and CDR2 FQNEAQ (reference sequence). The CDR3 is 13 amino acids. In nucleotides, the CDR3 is TGTGCCAGCAGCTCAGGGGGCCCGACGACCCAGTACTTC. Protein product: CASSSGGPTTQYF.

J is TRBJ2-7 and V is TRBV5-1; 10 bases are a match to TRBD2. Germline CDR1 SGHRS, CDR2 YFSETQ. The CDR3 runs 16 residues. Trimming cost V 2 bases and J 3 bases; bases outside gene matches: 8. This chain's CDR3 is CASSLGSGGSGYEQYF. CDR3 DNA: TGCGCCAGCAGCTTAGGTAGCGGGGGGTCCGGCTACGAGCAGTACTTC.

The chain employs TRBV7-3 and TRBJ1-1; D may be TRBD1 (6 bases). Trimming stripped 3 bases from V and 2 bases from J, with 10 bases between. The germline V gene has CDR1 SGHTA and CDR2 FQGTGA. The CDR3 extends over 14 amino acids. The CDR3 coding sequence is TGTGCCAGCAGCTTTCAGGGGCGAAACACTGAAGCTTTCTTT. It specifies CASSFQGRNTEAFF.

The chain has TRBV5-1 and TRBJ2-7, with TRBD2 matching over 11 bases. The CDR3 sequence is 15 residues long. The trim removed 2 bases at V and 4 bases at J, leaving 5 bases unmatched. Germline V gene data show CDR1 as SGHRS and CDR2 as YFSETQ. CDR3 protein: CASSLSLAGGYEQYF. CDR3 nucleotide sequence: TGCGCCAGCAGCTTAAGTCTAGCGGGAGGATACGAGCAGTACTTC.

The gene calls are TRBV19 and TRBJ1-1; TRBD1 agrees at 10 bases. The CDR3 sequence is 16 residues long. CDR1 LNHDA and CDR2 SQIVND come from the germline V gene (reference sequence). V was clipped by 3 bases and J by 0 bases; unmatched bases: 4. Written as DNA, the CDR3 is TGTGCCAGTAGTATCTGGGACAGGGGCCTGAACACTGAAGCTTTCTTT. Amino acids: CASSIWDRGLNTEAFF.

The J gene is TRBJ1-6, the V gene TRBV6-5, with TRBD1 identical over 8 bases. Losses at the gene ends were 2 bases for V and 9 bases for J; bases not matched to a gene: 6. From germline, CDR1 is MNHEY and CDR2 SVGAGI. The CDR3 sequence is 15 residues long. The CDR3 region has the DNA TGTGCCAGCAGTTACCGCGGACAGGGCAGTTCACCCCTCCACTTT. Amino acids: CASSYRGQGSSPLHF.

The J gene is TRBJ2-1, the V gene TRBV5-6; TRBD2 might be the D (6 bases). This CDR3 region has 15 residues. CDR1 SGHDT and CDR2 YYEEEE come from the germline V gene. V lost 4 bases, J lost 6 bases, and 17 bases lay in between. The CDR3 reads CASSPGFRAGNEQFF. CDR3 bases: TGTGCCAGCAGCCCCGGATTCCGAGCGGGCAATGAGCAGTTCTTC.

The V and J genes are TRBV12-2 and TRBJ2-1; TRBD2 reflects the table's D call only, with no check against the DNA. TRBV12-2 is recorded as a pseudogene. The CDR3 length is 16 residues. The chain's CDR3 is CASRPSGEDTYNEQFF. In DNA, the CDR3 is TGTGCAAGTCGTCCCTCGGGGGAGGATACCTACAATGAGCAGTTCTTC.

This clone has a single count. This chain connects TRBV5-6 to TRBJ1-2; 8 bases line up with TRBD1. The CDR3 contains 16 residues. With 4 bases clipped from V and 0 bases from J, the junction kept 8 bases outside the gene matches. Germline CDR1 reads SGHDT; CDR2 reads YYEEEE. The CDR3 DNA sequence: TGTGCCAGCAGCCTAGGACAGGGCTCCTCTAACTATGGCTACACCTTC. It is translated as CASSLGQGSSNYGYTF.

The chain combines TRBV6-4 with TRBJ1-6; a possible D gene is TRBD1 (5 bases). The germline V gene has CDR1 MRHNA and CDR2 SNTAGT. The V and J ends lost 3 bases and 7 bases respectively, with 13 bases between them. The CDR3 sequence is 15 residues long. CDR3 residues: CASSDRGGANSPLHF. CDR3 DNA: TGTGCCAGCAGTGATCGGGGGGGTGCAAATTCACCCCTCCACTTT.

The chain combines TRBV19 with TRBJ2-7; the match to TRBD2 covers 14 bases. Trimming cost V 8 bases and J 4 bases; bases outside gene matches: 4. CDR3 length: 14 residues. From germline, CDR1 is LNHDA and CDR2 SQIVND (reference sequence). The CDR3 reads CASGRLAGGYEQYF. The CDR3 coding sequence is TGTGCCAGTGGTCGACTAGCGGGAGGGTACGAGCAGTACTTC.

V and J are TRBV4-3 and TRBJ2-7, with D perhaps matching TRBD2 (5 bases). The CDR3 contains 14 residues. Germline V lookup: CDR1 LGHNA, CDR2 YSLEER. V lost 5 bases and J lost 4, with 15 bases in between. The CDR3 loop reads CASSKNNGVYEQYF. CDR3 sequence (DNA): TGCGCCAGCAGCAAAAACAACGGGGTTTACGAGCAGTACTTC.

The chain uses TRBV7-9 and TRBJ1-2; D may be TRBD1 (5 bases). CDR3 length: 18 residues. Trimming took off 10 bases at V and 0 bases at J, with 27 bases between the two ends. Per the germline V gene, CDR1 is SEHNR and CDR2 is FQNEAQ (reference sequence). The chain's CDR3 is CANHREPGGGSANYGYTF. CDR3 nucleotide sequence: TGTGCCAACCACCGGGAGCCAGGTGGGGGTTCGGCTAACTATGGCTACACCTTC.

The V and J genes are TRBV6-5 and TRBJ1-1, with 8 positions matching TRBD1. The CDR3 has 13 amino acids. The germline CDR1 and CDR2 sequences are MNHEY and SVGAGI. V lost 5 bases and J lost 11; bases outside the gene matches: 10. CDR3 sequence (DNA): TGTGCCAGCAGTCCCGACAGGGGTTTGCGTGCTTTCTTT. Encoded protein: CASSPDRGLRAFF.

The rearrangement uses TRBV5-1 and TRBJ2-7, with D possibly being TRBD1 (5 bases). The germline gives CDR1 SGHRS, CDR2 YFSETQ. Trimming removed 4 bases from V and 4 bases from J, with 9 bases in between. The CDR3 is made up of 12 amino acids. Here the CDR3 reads CASSLDNYEQYF. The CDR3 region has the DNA TGCGCCAGCAGCCTGGACAATTACGAGCAGTACTTC.

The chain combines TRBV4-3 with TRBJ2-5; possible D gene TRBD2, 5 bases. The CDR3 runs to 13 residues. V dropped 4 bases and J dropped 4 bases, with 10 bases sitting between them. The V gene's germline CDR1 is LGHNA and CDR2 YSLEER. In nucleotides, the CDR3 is TGCGCCAGCAGCCCGGGCGGAGGAGAGACCCAGTACTTC. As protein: CASSPGGGETQYF.

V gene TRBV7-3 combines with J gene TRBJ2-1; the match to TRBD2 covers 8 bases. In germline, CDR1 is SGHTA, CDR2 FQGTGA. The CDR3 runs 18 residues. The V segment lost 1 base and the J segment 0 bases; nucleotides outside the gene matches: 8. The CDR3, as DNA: TGTGCCAGCAGCTTAAGCGGGGGGAGGGTCGCCTCCTACAATGAGCAGTTCTTC. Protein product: CASSLSGGRVASYNEQFF.

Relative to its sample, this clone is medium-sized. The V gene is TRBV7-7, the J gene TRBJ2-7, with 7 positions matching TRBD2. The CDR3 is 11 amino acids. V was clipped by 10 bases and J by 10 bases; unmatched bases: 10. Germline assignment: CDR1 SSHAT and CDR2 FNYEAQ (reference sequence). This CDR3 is CATQLAAVQYF. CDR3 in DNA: TGTGCCACCCAGCTAGCGGCCGTCCAGTACTTC.

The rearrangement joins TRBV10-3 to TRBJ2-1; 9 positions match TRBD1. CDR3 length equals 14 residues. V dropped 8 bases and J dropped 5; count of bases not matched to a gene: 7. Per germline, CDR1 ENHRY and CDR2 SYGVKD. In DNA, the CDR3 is TGTGCCATCGCCTCGGGACAGGGAAACAATGAGCAGTTCTTC. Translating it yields CAIASGQGNNEQFF.

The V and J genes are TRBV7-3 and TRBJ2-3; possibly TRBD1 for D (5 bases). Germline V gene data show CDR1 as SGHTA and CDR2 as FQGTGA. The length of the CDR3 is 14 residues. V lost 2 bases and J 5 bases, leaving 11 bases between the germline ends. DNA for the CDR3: TGTGCCAGCAGCTTAGCAGGGCCAAAAGATACGCAGTATTTT. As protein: CASSLAGPKDTQYF.

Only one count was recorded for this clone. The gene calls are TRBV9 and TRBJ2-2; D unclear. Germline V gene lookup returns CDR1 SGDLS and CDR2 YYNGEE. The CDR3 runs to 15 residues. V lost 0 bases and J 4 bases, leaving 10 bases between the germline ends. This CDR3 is CASSVGGIVTGELFF. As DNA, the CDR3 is TGTGCCAGCAGCGTAGGAGGAATTGTCACCGGGGAGCTGTTTTTT.

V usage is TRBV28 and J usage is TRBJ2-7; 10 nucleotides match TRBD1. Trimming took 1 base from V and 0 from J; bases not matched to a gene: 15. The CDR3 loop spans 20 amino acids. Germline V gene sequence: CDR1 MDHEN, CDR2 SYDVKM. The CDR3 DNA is TGTGCCAGCAGTTTATTCCTCTCTCTTTACGGGACAGGGGACTCCTACGAGCAGTACTTC. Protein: CASSLFLSLYGTGDSYEQYF.

The CDR3 is CSALGLAGPSSYEQYF. In nucleotides, the CDR3 is TGCAGCGCCCTGGGACTAGCGGGACCCAGCTCCTACGAGCAGTACTTC. The chain employs TRBV29-1 and TRBJ2-7; TRBD2 aligns across 13 bases. The CDR3 totals 16 residues. Looked up from germline, CDR1 is SQVTM and CDR2 is ANQGSEA. The V and J ends lost 7 bases and 0 bases, in that order; junction bases with no gene match: 9.

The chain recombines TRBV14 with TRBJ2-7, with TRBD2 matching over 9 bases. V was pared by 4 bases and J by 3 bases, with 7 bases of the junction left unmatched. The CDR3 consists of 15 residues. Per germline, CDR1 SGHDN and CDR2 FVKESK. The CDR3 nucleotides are TGTGCCAGCAGCCTAGCGGGAGCCCCCTTCTACGAGCAGTACTTC. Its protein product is CASSLAGAPFYEQYF.

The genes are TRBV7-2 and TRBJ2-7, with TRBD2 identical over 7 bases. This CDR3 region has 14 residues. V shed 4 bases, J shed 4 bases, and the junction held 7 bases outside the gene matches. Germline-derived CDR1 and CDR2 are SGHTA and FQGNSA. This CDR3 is CASSSGLNLYEQYF. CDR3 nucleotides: TGTGCCAGCAGCTCGGGACTAAACCTGTACGAGCAGTACTTC.

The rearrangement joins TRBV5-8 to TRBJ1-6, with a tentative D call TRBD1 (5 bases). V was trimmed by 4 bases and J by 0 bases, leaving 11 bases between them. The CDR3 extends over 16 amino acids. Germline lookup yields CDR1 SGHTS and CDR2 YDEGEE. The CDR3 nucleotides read TGTGCCAGCAGCAGGGACTCTGGCTCCTATAATTCACCCCTCCACTTT. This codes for CASSRDSGSYNSPLHF.

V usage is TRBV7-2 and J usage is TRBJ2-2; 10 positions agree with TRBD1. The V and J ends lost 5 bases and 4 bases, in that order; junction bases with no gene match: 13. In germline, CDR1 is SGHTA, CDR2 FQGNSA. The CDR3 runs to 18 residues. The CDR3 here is CASSPPGQGRYGTGELFF. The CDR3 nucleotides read TGTGCCAGCAGCCCCCCGGGACAGGGGAGGTATGGCACCGGGGAGCTGTTTTTT.